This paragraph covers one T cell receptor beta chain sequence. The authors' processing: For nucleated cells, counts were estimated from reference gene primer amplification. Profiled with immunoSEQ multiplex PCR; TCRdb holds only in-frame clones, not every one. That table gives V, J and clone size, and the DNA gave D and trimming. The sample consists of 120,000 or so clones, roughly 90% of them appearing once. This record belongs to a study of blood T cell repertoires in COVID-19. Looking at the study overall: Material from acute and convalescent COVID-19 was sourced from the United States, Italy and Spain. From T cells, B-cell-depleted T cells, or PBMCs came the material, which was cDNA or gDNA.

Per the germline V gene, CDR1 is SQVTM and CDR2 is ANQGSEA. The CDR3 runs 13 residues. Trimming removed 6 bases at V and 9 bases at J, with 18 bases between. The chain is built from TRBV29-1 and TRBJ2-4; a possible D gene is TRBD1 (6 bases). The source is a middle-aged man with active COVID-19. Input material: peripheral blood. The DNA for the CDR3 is TGCAGCGTCGCTCAAAGACAGGACGGCATTCAGTACTTC. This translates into CSVAQRQDGIQYF. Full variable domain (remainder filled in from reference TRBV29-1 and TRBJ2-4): SAVISQKPSRDICQRGTSLTIQCQVDSQVTMMFWYRQQPGQSLTLIATANQGSEATYESGFVIDKFPISRPNLTFSTLTVSNMSPEDSSIYLCSVAQRQDGIQYFGAGTRLSVL.